What follows are 22 T cell receptor beta chains derived from one specimen sequenced in a study of blood T cell repertoires in COVID-19. The data were produced by immunoSEQ multiplex PCR, yet TCRdb's version contains in-frame clones alone and is incomplete. Of fewer than 250,000 clones in the sample, 83% were seen once. The sequenced sample consisted of peripheral blood. The receptors stem from a woman aged 40 to 49 with active or convalescent COVID-19.

The J gene is TRBJ1-2, the V gene TRBV7-2, with D unclear. Germline loops: CDR1 SGHTA, CDR2 FQGNSA. V was clipped by 7 bases and J by 5 bases, with 11 bases between them. The CDR3 loop spans 12 amino acids. The DNA of the CDR3 is TGTGCCAGCACCCTGTCAGGATATGGCTACACCTTC. It translates to CASTLSGYGYTF.

The genes are TRBV27 and TRBJ2-3, with 8 bases fitting TRBD2. The germline CDR1 and CDR2 sequences are MNHEY and SMNVEV (reference sequence). The CDR3 consists of 16 residues. V lost 2 bases, J lost 0 bases, and 4 bases stayed unmatched. This CDR3 is CASSLGWTSSTDTQYF. In nucleotides, the CDR3 is TGTGCCAGCAGTTTAGGTTGGACTAGCAGCACAGATACGCAGTATTTT.

The chain links TRBV6-2 or TRBV6-3 to TRBJ2-2; 7 nucleotides agree with TRBD2. This CDR3 contains 14 residues. Losses at the gene ends were 5 bases for V and 7 bases for J; bases not matched to a gene: 7. Per the germline V gene, CDR1 is MNHEY and CDR2 is SVGEGT. This CDR3 reads CASSRLAGGGELFF. The CDR3 coding sequence is TGTGCCAGCAGTAGACTAGCCGGGGGCGGGGAGCTGTTTTTT.

The V and J genes are TRBV19 and TRBJ2-2; 11 bases match TRBD1. The germline CDR1 and CDR2 sequences are LNHDA and SQIVND (reference sequence). J gave up 3 bases and V 3 bases, and 3 bases lay outside the gene matches. This CDR3 has 16 residues. CDR3 protein: CASSIGQGADTGELFF. Here the CDR3 DNA reads TGTGCCAGTAGTATTGGACAGGGGGCGGACACCGGGGAGCTGTTTTTT. The variable domain in full, with the rest retrieved from reference TRBV19 and TRBJ2-2, is DGGITQSPKYLFRKEGQNVTLSCEQNLNHDAMYWYRQDPGQGLRLIYYSQIVNDFQKGDIAEGYSVSREKKESFPLTVTSAQKNPTAFYLCASSIGQGADTGELFFGEGSRLTVL.

The chain has TRBV27 and TRBJ1-4; 9 bases are shared with TRBD1. V trimming: 5 bases; J trimming: 3 bases; junction bases outside the gene matches: 7. This CDR3 has 16 amino acids. Per germline, CDR1 MNHEY and CDR2 SMNVEV (reference sequence). CDR3 DNA sequence: TGTGCCAGCAGTGAACAGGGGGCGCAGGCTAATGAAAAACTGTTTTTT. It is translated as CASSEQGAQANEKLFF.

This chain links TRBV5-1 with TRBJ2-3; 10 nucleotides match TRBD1. The CDR3 length is 15 residues. Germline loops: CDR1 SGHRS, CDR2 YFSETQ. With 4 bases clipped from V and 4 bases from J, the junction kept 6 bases outside the gene matches. CDR3 DNA: TGCGCCAGCAGCGACGGGACAGGGGTTCCAGATACGCAGTATTTT. Translation gives CASSDGTGVPDTQYF.

This clone ranks as medium-sized (0.01 to 0.1%). The chain employs TRBV28 and TRBJ2-5; a weak D match, TRBD1 (5 bases). The CDR3 loop spans 12 amino acids. The V end was cut by 6 bases, the J end by 7 bases, with 12 bases between. Germline V gene sequence: CDR1 MDHEN, CDR2 SYDVKM. CDR3 DNA: TGTGCCAGCAGCCTGGGGCGTTTGACCCAGTACTTC. It specifies CASSLGRLTQYF.

The V and J genes are TRBV5-1 and TRBJ2-4, with D hard to call. The CDR3 contains 13 residues. V shed 1 base and J shed 5 bases, with 7 bases lying between them. Germline CDR1 is SGHRS and CDR2 is YFSETQ. The CDR3 region is CASSLPSENIQYF. CDR3 bases: TGCGCCAGCAGCTTGCCAAGCGAAAACATTCAGTACTTC.

The chain combines TRBV28 with TRBJ2-7; weak D call: TRBD1 (6 bases). The CDR3 extends over 13 amino acids. Germline V gene data show CDR1 as MDHEN and CDR2 as SYDVKM. Trimming removed 5 bases from V and 4 bases from J, with 12 bases in between. The CDR3 protein is CASSPRTVYEQYF. DNA for the CDR3: TGTGCCAGCAGTCCTCGGACAGTTTACGAGCAGTACTTC.

This rearrangement joins TRBV18 to TRBJ1-2, with 9 bases matching TRBD1. There are 15 residues in the CDR3. From germline, CDR1 is KGHSH and CDR2 LQKENI. The trim removed 6 bases at V and 1 base at J, leaving 6 bases unmatched. CDR3 DNA: TGTGCCAGCTCGTGGGGACAGGGCCTTAACTATGGCTACACCTTC. It is translated as CASSWGQGLNYGYTF.

J is TRBJ2-7 and V is TRBV3-1 (or the pseudogene TRBV3-2); TRBD1 matches at 9 bases. The J segment lost 6 bases and the V segment lost 4 bases, leaving 7 bases of the junction unmatched. Germline lookup yields CDR1 LGHDT and CDR2 YNNKEL (reference sequence). This CDR3 has 14 amino acids. The CDR3 here is CASSRWTGEGEQYF. The CDR3, as DNA: TGTGCCAGCAGCCGATGGACAGGGGAGGGCGAGCAGTACTTC.

The chain combines TRBV24-1 with TRBJ2-3, with 10 nucleotides matching TRBD1. The CDR3 is 18 amino acids. Trimming at V came to 4 bases and at J to 3 bases, leaving 12 bases not matched to a gene. Germline lookup yields CDR1 KGHDR and CDR2 SFDVKD. CDR3 residues: CATSDPDRGPSRTDTQYF. CDR3 nucleotide sequence: TGTGCCACCAGTGACCCAGACAGGGGGCCCTCCCGAACAGATACGCAGTATTTT.

The rearrangement links TRBV4-1 to TRBJ1-4, with 11 positions matching TRBD1. The germline CDR1 and CDR2 sequences are MGHRA and YSYEKL. The CDR3 is 14 amino acids. Losses at the gene ends were 4 bases for V and 7 bases for J; bases not matched to a gene: 2. CDR3 amino acids: CASSPGTGGEKLFF. The DNA of the CDR3 is TGCGCCAGCAGCCCCGGGACAGGGGGTGAAAAACTGTTTTTT.

The J gene is TRBJ2-7, the V gene TRBV4-1; D is perhaps TRBD2 (6 bases). Germline CDR1 is MGHRA and CDR2 is YSYEKL. V dropped 0 bases and J dropped 5 bases, with 14 bases sitting between them. The CDR3 covers 15 residues. CDR3 loop: CASSQEGTRGHEQYF. Written as DNA, the CDR3 is TGCGCCAGCAGCCAAGAAGGGACGCGGGGCCACGAGCAGTACTTC.

The rearrangement joins TRBV5-1 to TRBJ1-1; 9 positions agree with TRBD1. The ends lost 5 bases at V and 11 bases at J; junction bases unmatched: 10. Germline CDR1 and CDR2: SGHRS and YFSETQ. This CDR3 is built from 13 residues. This CDR3 is CASRPGTGMVAFF. The CDR3 DNA follows: TGCGCCAGCAGACCCGGGACAGGGATGGTGGCTTTCTTT.

In this sample, this clone turned up once. The chain uses TRBV11-2 and TRBJ2-5; the match to TRBD2 covers 10 bases. The CDR3 totals 15 residues. The V gene's germline CDR1 is SGHAT and CDR2 FQNNGV. With V trimmed by 6 bases and J by 3 bases, 7 bases remained unmatched. The CDR3 region is CASRGTAGGEETQYF. The CDR3 bases are TGTGCCAGCAGGGGCACAGCGGGGGGGGAAGAGACCCAGTACTTC.

V gene TRBV7-9 combines with J gene TRBJ1-3, with 7 bases aligning to TRBD1. V lost 7 bases, J lost 8 bases, and 23 bases stayed unmatched. This CDR3 has 18 amino acids. The germline CDR1 and CDR2 sequences are SEHNR and FQNEAQ (reference sequence). The CDR3 is CASTYIHGTAMKGYTIYF. DNA of the CDR3: TGTGCCAGCACTTATATTCACGGGACAGCTATGAAGGGATACACCATATATTTT.

Only a few counts were recorded for this clone. The chain combines TRBV6-1 with TRBJ1-1, with 12 bases fitting TRBD1. The CDR3 is 19 residues long. Germline V lookup: CDR1 MNHNS, CDR2 SASEGT. V shed 2 bases and J 3 bases; nucleotides not matched to a gene: 13. CDR3 DNA sequence: TGTGCCAGCAGTGAATCCACTTACGGGACAGGGGGCGCAGACACTGAAGCTTTCTTT. It translates to CASSESTYGTGGADTEAFF.

The genes are TRBV7-8 and TRBJ2-6, with D perhaps TRBD1 (5 bases). Germline V CDR1 and CDR2: SGHVS, FQNEAQ. CDR3 length: 15 residues. Trimming pared 1 base from V and 5 bases from J, leaving 9 bases between. The CDR3, as DNA: TGTGCCAGCAGCTTAGGTCCAGGGAGGGCCAACGTCCTGACTTTC. Translating it yields CASSLGPGRANVLTF.

The chain uses TRBV14 and TRBJ2-7; possible D gene TRBD1, 6 bases. This CDR3 is built from 12 residues. Germline V gene data show CDR1 as SGHDN and CDR2 as FVKESK. Between the trimmed V and J ends, which lost 4 bases and 3 bases, there was a span of 7 bases. CDR3 region: CASSRDNYEQYF. The CDR3 coding sequence is TGTGCCAGCAGCCGGGACAACTACGAGCAGTACTTC.

The chain uses TRBV2 and TRBJ1-2; 9 positions match TRBD1. The CDR3 covers 13 residues. Germline V gene lookup returns CDR1 SNHLY and CDR2 FYNNEI. J gave up 4 bases and V 4 bases, and 1 base lay outside the gene matches. CDR3 nucleotides: TGTGCCAGCAGTGTGGACAGGGGCTATGGCTACACCTTC. This codes for CASSVDRGYGYTF.

This chain connects TRBV2 to TRBJ1-5; D unresolved. Trimming left V 3 bases short and J 0 bases short, with 3 bases between. CDR1 SNHLY and CDR2 FYNNEI come from the germline V gene. This CDR3 region has 13 residues. CDR3 nucleotides: TGTGCCAGCAGTGACCATAGCAATCAGCCCCAGCATTTT. Its protein is CASSDHSNQPQHF.